The 5 T cell receptor beta chains below all came from one sample that was sequenced in a study of blood T cell repertoires in COVID-19. Sequenced by immunoSEQ multiplex PCR; TCRdb stores in-frame clones only, minus some. The data show 150,000 or so clones, with approximately 88% seen just once and around 10% held by the top ten. The source material was peripheral blood. These receptors all stem from a man aged 50 or older with acute or convalescent COVID-19.

CDR3 sequence (DNA): TGTGCCAGCAGTGAGACGGGAGGGCCTTGGGATACGCAGTATTTT. Its protein is CASSETGGPWDTQYF. The chain recombines TRBV25-1 with TRBJ2-3, with 8 nucleotides matching TRBD2. The trim removed 3 bases at V and 6 bases at J, leaving 8 bases unmatched. Germline V gene data show CDR1 as MGHDK and CDR2 as SYGVNS. The CDR3 has 15 residues.

J is TRBJ1-4 and V is TRBV5-5; D is undetermined. This CDR3 has 12 residues. Germline V lookup: CDR1 SGHKS, CDR2 YYEKEE (reference sequence). V lost 9 bases and J lost 3, with 9 bases in between. CDR3 nucleotides: TGTGCCACCGCCGGGGCTAATGAAAAACTGTTTTTT. Amino acids: CATAGANEKLFF.

The chain carries TRBV12-3 or TRBV12-4 and TRBJ1-2; possible D gene TRBD1, 5 bases. The V and J ends lost 11 bases and 12 bases respectively, with 22 bases between them. The CDR3 spans 12 residues. CDR3 in DNA: TGTGCCGTACAGAGGCTCAGGGTTATGGACACCTTC. Translating it yields CAVQRLRVMDTF.

The rearrangement uses TRBV28 and TRBJ2-1; D is perhaps TRBD2 (5 bases). Germline CDR1 is MDHEN and CDR2 is SYDVKM. This CDR3 is 13 amino acids long. V lost 10 bases to trimming and J lost 7 bases, with 17 bases between them. In DNA form, the CDR3 reads TGTGCCATCCTAAAGGGTGGCGGGAATGAGCAGTTCTTC. It yields the protein CAILKGGGNEQFF. Supplemented by reference TRBV28 and TRBJ2-1, the full variable domain reads DVKVTQSSRYLVKRTGEKVFLECVQDMDHENMFWYRQDPGLGLRLIYFSYDVKMKEKGDIPEGYSVSREKKERFSLILESASTNQTSMYLCAILKGGGNEQFFGPGTRLTVL.

This sequence joins TRBV10-1 and TRBJ1-3; D remains unclear. The V end was cut by 0 bases, the J end by 4 bases, with 4 bases between. CDR3 length: 13 amino acids. CDR1 is WNHNN, CDR2 SYGVQD, per germline (reference sequence). This CDR3 is CASSESSGNTIYF. In DNA, the CDR3 is TGCGCCAGCAGTGAGTCGTCGGGAAACACCATATATTTT.